Listed below are T cell receptor beta chains from one sample, sequenced in a study of shared clonotypes between healthy human individuals. Method: immunoSEQ multiplex PCR; TCRdb's copy keeps in-frame clones and lacks some. The table includes more than 2 million clones, over 85% detected once. The material sequenced was naive CD8+ T cells sorted from blood. Source of these receptors: a man in his late teens or twenties in good health. Both conserved end residues are part of each CDR3. Fields, in order: D gene, V gene, J gene, CDR3 protein. A D gene is named only where the DNA matches it firmly.

.	TRBV5-6	TRBJ2-7	CASSGNSYEQYF
.	TRBV19	TRBJ1-1	CASKRGATEAFF
TRBD2	TRBV6-5	TRBJ2-1	CASSVAGGHNEQFF
TRBD1	TRBV18	TRBJ1-2	CASSPGQGIRYGYTF
TRBD2	TRBV7-4	TRBJ2-3	CASSWTRRNTDTQYF
.	TRBV5-4	TRBJ1-6	CASSRSVAGRGSPLHF
.	TRBV7-9	TRBJ1-2	CASSLGQNGYTF
.	TRBV28	TRBJ1-6	CASSLGVAEITGSPLHF
.	TRBV7-9	TRBJ2-7	CASRSAGGDYEQYF
TRBD1	TRBV4-1	TRBJ1-2	CASSQAGQGVFGYGYTF
.	TRBV27	TRBJ1-5	CASSTGGSNQPQHF
TRBD1	TRBV4-1	TRBJ2-7	CASSLKTGGASYEQYF
.	TRBV7-8	TRBJ2-1	CASSLGWGNEQFF
.	TRBV2	TRBJ2-7	CASSDPNGAYEQYF
TRBD2	TRBV29-1	TRBJ2-7	CSDGLAGNHEQYF
.	TRBV2	TRBJ2-1	CASSELGSYNEQFF
.	TRBV27	TRBJ2-3	CASSHGAGRPPDTQYF
TRBD1	TRBV6-5	TRBJ1-1	CASSYSDRENTEAFF
TRBD1	TRBV29-1	TRBJ1-1	CSTGGTGEMNTEAFF
.	TRBV9	TRBJ1-2	CASSDTGQSGYTF
.	TRBV5-6	TRBJ2-7	CASSLDRNFEQYF
.	TRBV7-8	TRBJ2-5	CASSLAQATQGETQYF
TRBD1	TRBV14	TRBJ2-7	CASSQGTGASYYEQYF
.	TRBV13	TRBJ2-3	CASSLVGRAANTQYF
.	TRBV2	TRBJ2-5	CASILGTIQETQYF
.	TRBV7-9	TRBJ2-7	CASSFGTTSTGDEQYF
.	TRBV4-3	TRBJ2-1	CASSQDNALATRDNEQFF
.	TRBV5-1	TRBJ2-7	CASSFKQGSYEQYF
.	TRBV30	TRBJ1-2	CAWSPTVEGNWANYGYTF
.	TRBV11-3	TRBJ2-7	CASSSSGYEQYF
TRBD2	TRBV7-9	TRBJ2-7	CASSPSSGTPYEQYF
.	TRBV11-2	TRBJ2-6	CASSGANVLTF
TRBD2	TRBV29-1	TRBJ2-3	CSDLLAGGTDTQYF
TRBD1	TRBV27	TRBJ2-5	CASSFQGASETQYF
.	TRBV4-1	TRBJ2-7	CASSQEAGLSYEQYF
TRBD1	TRBV13	TRBJ1-6	CASSYQGGNSPLHF
TRBD2	TRBV11-2	TRBJ2-1	CASSSPGSGGPYNEQFF
.	TRBV4-3	TRBJ2-1	CASSQGQLNYNEQFF
.	TRBV7-2	TRBJ2-7	CASSLVSDYEQYF
.	TRBV27	TRBJ1-5	CASSLKGNSNQPQHF
.	TRBV27	TRBJ2-7	CASSQSRGPFYEQYF
TRBD1	TRBV19	TRBJ2-7	CASSETGTGTYEQYF
.	TRBV25-1	TRBJ1-4	CASSDLTTNEKLFF
.	TRBV28	TRBJ2-2	CASSLYRVTGELFF
.	TRBV7-3	TRBJ2-1	CASSLLGWEEEEQFF
.	TRBV2	TRBJ2-1	CASSEGIHSYNEQFF
.	TRBV7-9	TRBJ2-7	CASSPHLGYEQYF
.	TRBV6-5	TRBJ2-7	CASSPSSLYEQYF
TRBD2	TRBV6-5	TRBJ2-2	CASSYFLAGGRGELFF
.	TRBV12-5	TRBJ2-5	CASGNDGGETQYF
.	TRBV7-9	TRBJ2-7	CASSLNYEQYF
TRBD1	TRBV27	TRBJ1-5	CASSSAGGEVNQPQHF
.	TRBV28	TRBJ1-1	CASSWGAAEAFF
TRBD2	TRBV6-5	TRBJ2-5	CASSSVAGGQETQYF
.	TRBV7-2	TRBJ2-1	CASSLTSSYNEQFF
.	TRBV13	TRBJ2-1	CASSYRDRWDEQFF
.	TRBV4-2	TRBJ1-5	CASSQDRWSNQPQHF
TRBD1	TRBV27	TRBJ1-1	CASTPGQGIGEAFF
.	TRBV11-2	TRBJ1-5	CASSLGGYSNQPQHF